This T cell receptor (beta chain) is from a study of glioma-infiltrating T cells. With regard to this clonotype: Antigen: not known. Germline and junction disagree at one end, which may indicate a read error.

Study findings and constraints: CDR3 overlap between tissue and blood was very small. Gliomas, especially low-grade, showed above-expected tissue-blood divergence; non-neoplastic patients showed below.

Amplification of TCR alpha and beta CDR3 regions from RNA used iRepertoire nested multiplex PCR. For one-step reverse transcription and amplification, about 85-400 ng of tissue mRNA or PBMC total RNA was used. MiXCR was run by TCRdb on the multiplex PCR reads, yielding one entry per CDR3 protein. The table includes 100,000 to 150,000 distinct CDR3 sequences, 24% detected once. The sample comprised glioma tissue, nonneoplastic brain tissue, or PBMCs (not recorded which). This receptor was taken from a human donor with low-grade glioma or glioblastoma, undergoing nonglioma brain surgery, or in good health (not recorded which).

In DNA form, the CDR3 reads TGTGCCAGTATTATAAGGGGGGGGGAAACAGATACGCAGTATTTT. Amino acid sequence: CASIIRGGETDTQYF. The rearrangement uses TRBV19 and TRBJ2-3, with TRBD2 as a possible D gene (7 bases). Germline V gene lookup returns CDR1 LNHDA and CDR2 SQIVND (reference sequence). This CDR3 is built from 15 residues.